The T cell receptor beta chain described here comes from a study of cytomegalovirus exposure and HLA in healthy donors. Overall study results and limits: A cluster of highly shared sequence variants was likely a sequencing artifact. Overall, around 160 TCR beta chains were annotated as cytomegalovirus-associated. Later analysis identified a missense DCLRE1C variant that was linked to TCR beta V- and J-gene trimming. The majority of CMV-associated TCR beta chains were reported as apparently HLA-restricted in a later analysis.

On this clone: Its target is not known.

The PCR employed 60 Vbeta primers together with 13 Jbeta primers. Sequencing used immunoSEQ multiplex PCR; TCRdb keeps in-frame clones, though not all of them. The sample lists about 77,000 clones; about four fifths were seen once. The trim removed 3 bases at V and 7 bases at J, leaving 3 bases unmatched. CDR1 and CDR2 (germline): SGHKS, YYEKEE (reference sequence). This CDR3 has 13 amino acids. The chain employs TRBV5-5 and TRBJ1-5, with 8 bases matching TRBD1. The origin of this receptor is a man aged 40-55 years in good health and CMV-seronegative. Sample: PBMCs. The CDR3: CASSSDRAQPQHF. Written as DNA, the CDR3 is TGTGCCAGCAGCTCGGACAGGGCGCAGCCCCAGCATTTT.